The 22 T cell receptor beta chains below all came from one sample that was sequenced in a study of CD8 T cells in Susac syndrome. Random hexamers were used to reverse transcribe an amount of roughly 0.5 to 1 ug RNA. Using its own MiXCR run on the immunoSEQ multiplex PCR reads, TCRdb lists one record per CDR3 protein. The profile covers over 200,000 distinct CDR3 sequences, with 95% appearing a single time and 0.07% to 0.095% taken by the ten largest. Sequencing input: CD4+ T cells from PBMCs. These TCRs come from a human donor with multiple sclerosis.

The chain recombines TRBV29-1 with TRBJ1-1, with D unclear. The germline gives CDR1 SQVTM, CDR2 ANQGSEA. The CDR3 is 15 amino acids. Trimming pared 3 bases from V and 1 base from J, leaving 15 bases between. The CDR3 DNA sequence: TGCAGCGTTGACCCTCTGGAGGGTTGGAACACTGAAGCTTTCTTT. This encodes CSVDPLEGWNTEAFF.

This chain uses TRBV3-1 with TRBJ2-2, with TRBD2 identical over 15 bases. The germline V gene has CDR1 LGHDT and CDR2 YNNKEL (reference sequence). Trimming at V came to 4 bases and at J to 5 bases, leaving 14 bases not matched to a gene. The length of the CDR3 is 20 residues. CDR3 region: CASSPTRTSGGATYTGELFF. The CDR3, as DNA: TGTGCCAGCAGCCCTACCCGGACTAGCGGGGGGGCGACCTATACCGGGGAGCTGTTTTTT.

Written as DNA, the CDR3 is TGCGCCAGCTCGGGGCGTGAGAGCTGTTCACCCCTCCACTTT. Translating it yields CASSGRESCSPLHF. V gene TRBV23-1 combines with J gene TRBJ1-6; maybe TRBD1 (5 bases). TRBV23-1 is classed as an ORF, of uncertain function. The CDR3 consists of 14 residues. V was clipped by 8 bases and J by 9 bases, with 17 bases between them.

The CDR3 protein is CASSQDNRSYTF. Here the CDR3 DNA reads TGTGCCAGCAGCCAAGATAACAGGAGCTACACCTTC. The V call is TRBV3-1, the J call TRBJ1-2; weak D call: TRBD1 (5 bases). Trimming pared 0 bases from V and 9 bases from J, leaving 8 bases between. CDR3 length: 12 amino acids. The germline V gene encodes CDR1 LGHDT and CDR2 YNNKEL (reference sequence).

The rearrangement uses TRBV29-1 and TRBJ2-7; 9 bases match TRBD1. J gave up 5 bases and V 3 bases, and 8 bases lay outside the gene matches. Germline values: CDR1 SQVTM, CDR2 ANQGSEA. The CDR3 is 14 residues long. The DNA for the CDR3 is TGCAGCGTTGATCGGACAGGGGCTGGGAACGAGCAGTACTTC. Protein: CSVDRTGAGNEQYF.

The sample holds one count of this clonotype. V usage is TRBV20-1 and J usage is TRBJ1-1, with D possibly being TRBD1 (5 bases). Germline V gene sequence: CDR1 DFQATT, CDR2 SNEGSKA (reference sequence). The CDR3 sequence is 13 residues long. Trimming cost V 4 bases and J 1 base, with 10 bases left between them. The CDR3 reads CSAIQGANTEAFF. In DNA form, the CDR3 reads TGCAGTGCTATTCAGGGCGCGAACACTGAAGCTTTCTTT.

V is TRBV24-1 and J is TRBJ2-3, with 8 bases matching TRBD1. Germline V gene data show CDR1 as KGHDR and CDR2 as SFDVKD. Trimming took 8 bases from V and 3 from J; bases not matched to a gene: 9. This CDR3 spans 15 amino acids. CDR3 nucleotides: TGTGCCACCACCCCGATCCGGACAGGGACAGATACGCAGTATTTT. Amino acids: CATTPIRTGTDTQYF.

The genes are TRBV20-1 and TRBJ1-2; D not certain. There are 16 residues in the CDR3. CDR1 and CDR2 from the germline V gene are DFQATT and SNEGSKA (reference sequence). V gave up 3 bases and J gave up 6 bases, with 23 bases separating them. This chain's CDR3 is CSASSFVGREVDGYTF. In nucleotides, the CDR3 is TGCAGTGCTAGTTCGTTTGTGGGGAGGGAAGTTGATGGCTACACCTTC.

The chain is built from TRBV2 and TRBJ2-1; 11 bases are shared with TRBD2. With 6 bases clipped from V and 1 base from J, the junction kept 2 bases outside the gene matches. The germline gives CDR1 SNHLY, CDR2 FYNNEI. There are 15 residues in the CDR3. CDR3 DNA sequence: TGTGCCAGCAGGGTAGCGGGGGGGTCCTACAATGAGCAGTTCTTC. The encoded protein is CASRVAGGSYNEQFF.

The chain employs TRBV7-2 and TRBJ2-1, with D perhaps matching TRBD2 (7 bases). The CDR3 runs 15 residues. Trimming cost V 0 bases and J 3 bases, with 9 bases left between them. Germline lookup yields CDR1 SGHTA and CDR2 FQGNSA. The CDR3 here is CASSLAGGHYNEQFF. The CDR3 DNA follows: TGTGCCAGCAGCTTAGCGGGGGGGCACTACAATGAGCAGTTCTTC. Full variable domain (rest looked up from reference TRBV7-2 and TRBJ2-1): GAGVSQSPSNKVTEKGKDVELRCDPISGHTALYWYRQSLGQGLEFLIYFQGNSAPDKSGLPSDRFSAERTGGSVSTLTIQRTQQEDSAVYLCASSLAGGHYNEQFFGPGTRLTVL.

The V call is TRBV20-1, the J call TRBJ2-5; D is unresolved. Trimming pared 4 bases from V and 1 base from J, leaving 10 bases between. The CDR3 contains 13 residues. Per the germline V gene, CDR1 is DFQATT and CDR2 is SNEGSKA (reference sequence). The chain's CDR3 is CSANRPPQETQYF. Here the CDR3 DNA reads TGCAGTGCTAACAGACCACCCCAAGAGACCCAGTACTTC.

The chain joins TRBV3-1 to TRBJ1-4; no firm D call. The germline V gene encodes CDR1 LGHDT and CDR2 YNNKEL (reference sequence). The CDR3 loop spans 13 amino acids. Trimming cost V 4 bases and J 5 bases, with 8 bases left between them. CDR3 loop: CASSLDRNEKLFF. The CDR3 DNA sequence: TGTGCCAGCAGCCTTGACCGGAATGAAAAACTGTTTTTT.

The CDR3 nucleotides are TGTGCCAGCAGCCCACCAGGGGGCCATTCACCCCTCCACTTT. This codes for CASSPPGGHSPLHF. V is TRBV7-2 and J is TRBJ1-6, with 8 bases identical to TRBD1. The CDR3 loop spans 14 amino acids. V shed 5 bases, J shed 8 bases, and the junction held 5 bases outside the gene matches. Germline values: CDR1 SGHTA, CDR2 FQGNSA.

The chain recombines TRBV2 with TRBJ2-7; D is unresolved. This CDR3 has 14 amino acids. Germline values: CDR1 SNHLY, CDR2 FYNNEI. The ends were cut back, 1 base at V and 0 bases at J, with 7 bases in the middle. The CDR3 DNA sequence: TGTGCCAGCAGTGAAGGCGGAGACTCCTACGAGCAGTACTTC. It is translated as CASSEGGDSYEQYF.

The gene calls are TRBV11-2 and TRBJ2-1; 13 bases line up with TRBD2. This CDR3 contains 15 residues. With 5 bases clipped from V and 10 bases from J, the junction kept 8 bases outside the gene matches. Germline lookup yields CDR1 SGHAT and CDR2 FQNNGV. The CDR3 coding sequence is TGTGCCAGCAGCCCCGGGACTAGCGGGGAAGGGGAGCAGTTCTTC. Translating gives CASSPGTSGEGEQFF.

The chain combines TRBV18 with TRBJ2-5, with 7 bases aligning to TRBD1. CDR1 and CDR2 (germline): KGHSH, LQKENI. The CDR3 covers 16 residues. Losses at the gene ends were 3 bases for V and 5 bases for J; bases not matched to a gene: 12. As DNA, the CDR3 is TGTGCCAGCTCACCCCCGACAGGGCAACAAAGGGAGACCCAGTACTTC. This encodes CASSPPTGQQRETQYF.

CDR3 loop: CASSLPGTYGNTIYF. CDR3 nucleotides: TGTGCCAGCAGTCTTCCCGGGACTTATGGAAACACCATATATTTT. This sequence joins TRBV12-3 or TRBV12-4 and TRBJ1-3, with TRBD1 as a possible D gene (5 bases). The CDR3 covers 15 residues. Trimming shortened V by 5 bases and J by 3 bases, and 14 bases separated the two germline ends.

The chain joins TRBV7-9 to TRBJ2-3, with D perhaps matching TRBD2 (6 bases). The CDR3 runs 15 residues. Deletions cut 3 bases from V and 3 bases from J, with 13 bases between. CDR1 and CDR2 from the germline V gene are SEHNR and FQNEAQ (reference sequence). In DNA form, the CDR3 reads TGTGCCAGCAGCTTCTCCTTAGGGAGGACAGATACGCAGTATTTT. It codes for CASSFSLGRTDTQYF.

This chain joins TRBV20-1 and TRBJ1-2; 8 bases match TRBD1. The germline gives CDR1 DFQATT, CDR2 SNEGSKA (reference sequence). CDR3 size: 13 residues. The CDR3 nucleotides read TGCAGCGTCAGGACAGGGCGTAACTATGGCTACACCTTC. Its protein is CSVRTGRNYGYTF.

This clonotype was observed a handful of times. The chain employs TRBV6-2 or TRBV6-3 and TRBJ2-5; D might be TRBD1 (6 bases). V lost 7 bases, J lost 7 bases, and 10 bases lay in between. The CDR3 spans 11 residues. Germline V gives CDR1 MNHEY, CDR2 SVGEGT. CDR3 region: CASTQGRTQYF. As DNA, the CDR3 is TGTGCCAGCACGCAGGGGCGGACCCAGTACTTC.

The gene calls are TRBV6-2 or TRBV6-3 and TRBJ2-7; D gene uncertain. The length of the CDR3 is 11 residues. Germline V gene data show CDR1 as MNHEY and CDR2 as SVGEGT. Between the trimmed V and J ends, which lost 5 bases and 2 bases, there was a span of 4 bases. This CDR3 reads CASSLPYEQYF. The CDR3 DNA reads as TGTGCCAGCAGTCTTCCCTACGAGCAGTACTTC.

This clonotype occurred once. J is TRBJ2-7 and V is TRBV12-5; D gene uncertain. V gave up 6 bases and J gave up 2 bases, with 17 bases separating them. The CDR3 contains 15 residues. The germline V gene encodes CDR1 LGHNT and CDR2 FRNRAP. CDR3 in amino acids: CASGPTWVGPYEQYV. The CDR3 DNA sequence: TGTGCTAGTGGACCCACGTGGGTAGGGCCCTACGAGCAGTACGTC.